One T cell receptor (beta chain) is described in this entry. This specimen comes from a study of blood T cell repertoires in COVID-19. Study background: Sources were T cells, B-cell-depleted T cells, or PBMCs; the material itself was cDNA or gDNA.

Profiled with immunoSEQ multiplex PCR; TCRdb holds only in-frame clones, not every one. The repertoire includes hundreds of thousands of clones, 85% to 90% of them detected once, and roughly 7.4% sits in the top ten. V lost 3 bases to trimming and J lost 5 bases; unmatched junction nucleotides: 11. This CDR3 contains 17 residues. Germline assignment: CDR1 GTSNPN and CDR2 SVGIG (reference sequence). The receptor's source is a woman aged 45-65 years with COVID-19, enrolled during active disease. The sequenced sample was peripheral blood. This chain joins TRBV30 and TRBJ1-6; the match to TRBD1 covers 9 bases. Here the CDR3 DNA reads TGTGCCTGGAGCGACGCTGGGACAGGGTATAATAATTCACCCCTCCACTTT. It codes for CAWSDAGTGYNNSPLHF.